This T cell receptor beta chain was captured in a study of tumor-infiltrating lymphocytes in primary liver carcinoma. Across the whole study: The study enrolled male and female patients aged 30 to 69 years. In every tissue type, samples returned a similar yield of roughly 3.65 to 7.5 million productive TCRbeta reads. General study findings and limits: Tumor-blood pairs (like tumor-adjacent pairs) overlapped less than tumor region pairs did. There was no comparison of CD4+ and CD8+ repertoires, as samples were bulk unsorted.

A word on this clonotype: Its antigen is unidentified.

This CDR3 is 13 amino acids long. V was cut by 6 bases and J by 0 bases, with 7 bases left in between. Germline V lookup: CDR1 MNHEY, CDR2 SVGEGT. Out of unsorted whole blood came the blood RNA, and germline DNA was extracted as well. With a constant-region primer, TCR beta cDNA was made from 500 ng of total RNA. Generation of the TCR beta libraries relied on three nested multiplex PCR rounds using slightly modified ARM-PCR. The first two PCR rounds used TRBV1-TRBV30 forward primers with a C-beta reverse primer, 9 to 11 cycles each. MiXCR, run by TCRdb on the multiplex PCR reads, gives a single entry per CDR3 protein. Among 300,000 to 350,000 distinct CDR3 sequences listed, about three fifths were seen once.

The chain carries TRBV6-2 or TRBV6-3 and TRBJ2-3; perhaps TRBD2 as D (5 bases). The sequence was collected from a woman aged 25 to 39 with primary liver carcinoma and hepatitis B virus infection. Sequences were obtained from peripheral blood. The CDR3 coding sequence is TGTGCCAGCAGGCGGACTAGCACAGATACGCAGTATTTT. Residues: CASRRTSTDTQYF.